The rows below give T cell receptor beta chains drawn from one sample of a study of glioma-infiltrating T cells. TCRdb itself ran the multiplex PCR reads through MiXCR, one entry per CDR3 protein. The profile shows a few hundred thousand distinct CDR3 sequences, around 38% of them singletons. Sequencing was carried out using glioma tissue, nonneoplastic brain tissue, or PBMCs (not recorded which). The receptors were gathered from a human donor with low-grade glioma or glioblastoma, undergoing nonglioma brain surgery, or in good health (not recorded which). Both conserved end residues are part of each CDR3.

J gene: TRBJ2-5; V gene: TRBV6-2/TRBV6-3; CDR3 protein: CASSTSGTETQYF
J gene: TRBJ2-5; V gene: TRBV20-1; CDR3 protein: CSARQGAETQYF
J gene: TRBJ1-3; V gene: TRBV4-3; CDR3 protein: CASSQDPFGQVAGSTIYF
J gene: TRBJ1-1; V gene: TRBV15; CDR3 protein: CATSRGPQGRGTEAFF
J gene: TRBJ2-5; V gene: TRBV19; CDR3 protein: CASSALPTGKETQYF
J gene: TRBJ1-1; V gene: TRBV27; CDR3 protein: CASSFTGRPASFF
J gene: TRBJ2-7; V gene: TRBV7-2; CDR3 protein: CASSPNTGPYEQYF
J gene: TRBJ2-1; V gene: TRBV18; CDR3 protein: CASSPPGLAEYNEQFF
J gene: TRBJ1-5; V gene: TRBV20-1; CDR3 protein: CSARDPVGYQPQHF
J gene: TRBJ2-7; V gene: TRBV11-2; CDR3 protein: CASSLEVQAAYEQYF
J gene: TRBJ2-7; V gene: TRBV20-1; CDR3 protein: CSARDRTSGFSSYEQYF
J gene: TRBJ1-1; V gene: TRBV15; CDR3 protein: CATSSGNTEAFF
J gene: TRBJ2-6; V gene: TRBV18; CDR3 protein: CASSPRQSPGANVLTF
J gene: TRBJ2-7; V gene: TRBV28; CDR3 protein: CAGSLVYEQYF
J gene: TRBJ1-2; V gene: TRBV28; CDR3 protein: CASSFGGTNYGYTF
J gene: TRBJ1-5; V gene: TRBV6-2/TRBV6-3; CDR3 protein: CAPNQPQHF
J gene: TRBJ1-5; V gene: TRBV15; CDR3 protein: CVTSPNEGRWNQPQHF